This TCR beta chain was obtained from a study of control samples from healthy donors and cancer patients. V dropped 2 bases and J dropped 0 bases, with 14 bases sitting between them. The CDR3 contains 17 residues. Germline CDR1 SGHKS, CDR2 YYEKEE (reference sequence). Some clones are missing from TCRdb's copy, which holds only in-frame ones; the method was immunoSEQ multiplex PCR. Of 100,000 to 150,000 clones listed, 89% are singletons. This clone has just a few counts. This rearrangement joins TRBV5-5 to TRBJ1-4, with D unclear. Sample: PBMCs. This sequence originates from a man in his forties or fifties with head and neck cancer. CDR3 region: CASSFYPGYSTNEKLFF. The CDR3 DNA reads TGTGCCAGCAGCTTTTACCCGGGCTATTCAACTAATGAAAAACTGTTTTTT. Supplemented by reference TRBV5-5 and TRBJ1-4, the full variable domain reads DAGVTQSPTHLIKTRGQQVTLRCSPISGHKSVSWYQQVLGQGPQFIFQYYEKEERGRGNFPDRFSARQFPNYSSELNVNALLLGDSALYLCASSFYPGYSTNEKLFFGSGTQLSVL.